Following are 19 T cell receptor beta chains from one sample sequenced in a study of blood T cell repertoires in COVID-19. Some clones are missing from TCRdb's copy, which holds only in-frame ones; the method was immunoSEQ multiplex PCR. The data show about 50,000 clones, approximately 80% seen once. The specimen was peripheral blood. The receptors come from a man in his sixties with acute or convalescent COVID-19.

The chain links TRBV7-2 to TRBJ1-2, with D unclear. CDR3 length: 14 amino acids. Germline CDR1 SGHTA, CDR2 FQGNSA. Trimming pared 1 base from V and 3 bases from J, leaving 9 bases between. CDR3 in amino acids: CASSLGIGYYGYTF. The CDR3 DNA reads TGTGCCAGCAGCTTAGGTATCGGGTACTATGGCTACACCTTC.

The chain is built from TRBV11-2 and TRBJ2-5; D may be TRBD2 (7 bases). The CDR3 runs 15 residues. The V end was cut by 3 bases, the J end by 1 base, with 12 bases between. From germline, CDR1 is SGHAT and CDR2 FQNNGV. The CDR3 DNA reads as TGTGCCAGCAGCTTGGGCGGGGGCCTCCAAGAGACCCAGTACTTC. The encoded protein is CASSLGGGLQETQYF.

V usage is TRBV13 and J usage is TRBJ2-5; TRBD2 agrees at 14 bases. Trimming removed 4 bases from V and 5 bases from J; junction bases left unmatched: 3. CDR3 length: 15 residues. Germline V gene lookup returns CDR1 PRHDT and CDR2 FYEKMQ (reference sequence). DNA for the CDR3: TGTGCCAGCAGCTCCCGGACTAGCGGGGGGGAGACCCAGTACTTC. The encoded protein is CASSSRTSGGETQYF. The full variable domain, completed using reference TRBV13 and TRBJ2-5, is AAGVIQSPRHLIKEKRETATLKCYPIPRHDTVYWYQQGPGQDPQFLISFYEKMQSDKGSIPDRFSAQQFSDYHSELNMSSLELGDSALYFCASSSRTSGGETQYFGPGTRLLVL.

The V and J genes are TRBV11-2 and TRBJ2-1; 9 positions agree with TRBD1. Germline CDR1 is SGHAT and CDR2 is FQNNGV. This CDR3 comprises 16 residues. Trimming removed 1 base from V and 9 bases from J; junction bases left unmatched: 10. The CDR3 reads CASSLGGWTGEGEQFF. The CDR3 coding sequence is TGTGCCAGCAGCTTAGGGGGGTGGACAGGGGAGGGTGAGCAGTTCTTC.

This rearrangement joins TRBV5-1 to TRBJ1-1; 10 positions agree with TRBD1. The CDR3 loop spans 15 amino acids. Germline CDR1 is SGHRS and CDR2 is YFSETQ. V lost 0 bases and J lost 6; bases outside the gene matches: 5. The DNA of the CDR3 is TGCGCCAGCAGCTTGGGGACAGGGGGTCCTCCTGAAGCTTTCTTT. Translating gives CASSLGTGGPPEAFF.

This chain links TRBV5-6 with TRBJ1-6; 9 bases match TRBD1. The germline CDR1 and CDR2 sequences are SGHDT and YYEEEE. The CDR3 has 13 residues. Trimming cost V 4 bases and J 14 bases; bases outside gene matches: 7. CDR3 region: CASSAGTGPSLHF. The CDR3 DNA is TGTGCCAGCAGCGCCGGGACAGGGCCATCCCTCCACTTT.

The CDR3, as DNA: TGTGCCAGCAGTGAAGGACGACCGGGACAGGTCGGTCATTTT. Translation gives CASSEGRPGQVGHF. This rearrangement joins TRBV2 to TRBJ1-5; 8 bases align to TRBD1. The CDR3 is made up of 14 amino acids. After removal of 1 base from V and 16 bases from J, the junction contained 12 bases not matched to a gene. Germline V lookup: CDR1 SNHLY, CDR2 FYNNEI. The full variable domain, its missing parts supplied by reference TRBV2 and TRBJ1-5, is EPEVTQTPSHQVTQMGQEVILRCVPISNHLYFYWYRQILGQKVEFLVSFYNNEISEKSEIFDDQFSVERPDGSNFTLKIRSTKLEDSAMYFCASSEGRPGQVGHFGDGTRLSIL.

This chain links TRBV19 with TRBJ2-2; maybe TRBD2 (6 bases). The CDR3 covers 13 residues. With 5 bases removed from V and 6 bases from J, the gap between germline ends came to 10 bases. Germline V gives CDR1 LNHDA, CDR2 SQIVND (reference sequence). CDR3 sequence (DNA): TGTGCCAGTAGTCAGACGGGGGCCGGGGAGCTGTTTTTT. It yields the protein CASSQTGAGELFF.

CDR3 coding DNA: TGTGCCAGCAGCTTCTCAGGGACAGAGCAGCCCCAGCATTTT. Amino acids: CASSFSGTEQPQHF. The rearrangement links TRBV7-2 to TRBJ1-5; 7 bases map to TRBD1. V was pared by 3 bases and J by 7 bases, with 6 bases of the junction left unmatched. The germline gives CDR1 SGHTA, CDR2 FQGNSA. This CDR3 is built from 14 residues.

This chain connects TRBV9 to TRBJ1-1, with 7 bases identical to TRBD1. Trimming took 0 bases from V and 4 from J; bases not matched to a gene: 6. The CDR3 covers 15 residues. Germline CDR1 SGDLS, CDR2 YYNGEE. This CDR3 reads CASSVGKGAGTEAFF. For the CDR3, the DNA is TGTGCCAGCAGCGTAGGAAAGGGGGCAGGCACTGAAGCTTTCTTT.

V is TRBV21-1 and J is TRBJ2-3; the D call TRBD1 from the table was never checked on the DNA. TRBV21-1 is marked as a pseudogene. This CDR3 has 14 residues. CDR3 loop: CASSKAGGADTQYF. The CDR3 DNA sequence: TGTGCCAGCAGCAAAGCAGGGGGCGCAGATACGCAGTATTTT.

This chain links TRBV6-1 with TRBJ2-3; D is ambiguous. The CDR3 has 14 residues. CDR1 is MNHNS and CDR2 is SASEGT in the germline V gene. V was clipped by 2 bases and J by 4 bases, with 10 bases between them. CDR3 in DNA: TGTGCCAGCAGTGAACAGTCTTTCGCAGATACGCAGTATTTT. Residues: CASSEQSFADTQYF.

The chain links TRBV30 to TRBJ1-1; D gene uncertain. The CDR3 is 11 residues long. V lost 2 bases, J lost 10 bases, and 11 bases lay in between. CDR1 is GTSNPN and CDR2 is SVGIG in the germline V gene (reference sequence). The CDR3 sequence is CAWSYAGGAFF. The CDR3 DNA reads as TGTGCCTGGAGTTATGCGGGTGGAGCTTTCTTT.

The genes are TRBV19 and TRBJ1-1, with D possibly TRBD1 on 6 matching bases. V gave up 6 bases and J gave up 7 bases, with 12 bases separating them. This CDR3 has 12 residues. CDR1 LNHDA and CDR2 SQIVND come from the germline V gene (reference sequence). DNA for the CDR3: TGTGCCAGTAGAGGGGGTCTAGTTGAAGCTTTCTTT. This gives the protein CASRGGLVEAFF.

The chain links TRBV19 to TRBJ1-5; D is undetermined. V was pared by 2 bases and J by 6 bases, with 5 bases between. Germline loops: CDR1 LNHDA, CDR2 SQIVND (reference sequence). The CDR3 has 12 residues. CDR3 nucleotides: TGTGCCAGTAGTATAACTGCTCAGCCCCAGCATTTT. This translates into CASSITAQPQHF.

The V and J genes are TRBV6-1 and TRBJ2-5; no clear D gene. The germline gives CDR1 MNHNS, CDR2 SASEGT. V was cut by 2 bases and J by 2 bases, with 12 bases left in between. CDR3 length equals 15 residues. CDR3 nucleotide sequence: TGTGCCAGCAGTGAACATCCCAAAAAACAAGAGACCCAGTACTTC. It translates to CASSEHPKKQETQYF.

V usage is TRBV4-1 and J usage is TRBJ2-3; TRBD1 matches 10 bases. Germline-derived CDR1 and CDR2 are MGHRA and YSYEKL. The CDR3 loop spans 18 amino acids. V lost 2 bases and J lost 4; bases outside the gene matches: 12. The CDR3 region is CASSQSPVAGTGADTQYF. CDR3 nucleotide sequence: TGCGCCAGCAGCCAATCCCCTGTCGCCGGGACAGGGGCAGATACGCAGTATTTT.

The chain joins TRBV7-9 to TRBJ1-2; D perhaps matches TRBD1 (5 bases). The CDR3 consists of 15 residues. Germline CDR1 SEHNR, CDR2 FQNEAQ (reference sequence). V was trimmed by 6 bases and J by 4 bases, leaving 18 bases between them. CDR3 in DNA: TGTGCCAGCAGTCAAGTCAGGGTTGGTGGCTATGGCTACACCTTC. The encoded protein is CASSQVRVGGYGYTF.

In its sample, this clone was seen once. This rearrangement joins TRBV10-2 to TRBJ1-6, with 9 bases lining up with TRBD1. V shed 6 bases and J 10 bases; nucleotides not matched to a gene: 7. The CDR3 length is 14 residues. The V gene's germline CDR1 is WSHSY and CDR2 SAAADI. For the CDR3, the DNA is TGCGCCAGCAGCCGGACAGGGGTAGAGTCACCCCTCCACTTT. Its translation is CASSRTGVESPLHF.